What follows is one T cell receptor (beta chain) and its context. This clonotype was counted many times. The antigen it recognizes is unknown. No base qualities exist here, and no much larger clone lies one base off it. Based on the germline V gene (reference sequence), the CDR1 and CDR2 sequences are MNHNY and SVGAGI. Compared with germline, V lacks 5 bases and J lacks 4 bases; bases without a gene match: 5. Reading from cysteine to phenylalanine, the CDR3 counts 14 amino acids. Only the CDR3 portion is preserved as DNA: 42 bases, with reading frame beginning at the first base. This record comes from a study of human T cells and chemical hapten exposure (dated by TCRdb to the early 2020s). In terms of the full investigation: For sensitization, 2% DPC in acetone was applied to a roughly 2 cm by roughly 2 cm area of upper inner arm skin. Throughout the roughly 25-week study period, patients were also given weekly therapeutic DPC doses on the scalp. Patch tests used Finn chambers with 0.01% DPC on the upper back, scored after 6 days by International Contact Dermatitis Research Group standards. Alopecia areata with under or over 50% scalp involvement, alopecia totalis and alopecia universalis were represented in the patient cohort, which was mostly female. About 28 alopecia patients gave blood for TCR sequencing at one to four time points (pre-sensitization, 2, 6 and 24 weeks). The libraries were sequenced as a pool, and the TCR yield per sample differed mostly because of small variations in library volumes within the pool. Blood samples were taken from patients before sensitization (week 0) and then at 2, 6 and about 24 weeks after DPC sensitization. Peripheral blood TCR repertoire changes were tracked in vivo in alopecia patients during primary and secondary sensitization to the hapten diphenylcyclopropenone (DPC).

Here is what the overall study found, with its caveats: Compared with pre-sensitization or healthy control sets, expanded TCRs formed significantly more large CDR3 similarity clusters, which is consistent with antigen-driven responses. Alopecia, a presumed autoimmune disease, was present in all patients, so the immune response of the patients might differ from that of healthy individuals. Patch test score was positively correlated with the number of PT1 expanded TCRs, with significance at thresholds 8, 16 and 32 but not at 4. Repeated subsampling changed both the strength of the expansion versus patch-test correlation and the threshold at which that correlation became significant. The number of TCRs above 1 in 1000 frequency did not change with DPC sensitization; there was no evidence of global repertoire structure alterations.

The time point label here, explained by the study, means: pre-sensitization, week 0. The treatment or condition label here, explained by the study, means: therapeutic diphenylcyclopropenone sensitization with weekly scalp DPC. At each patch-test visit, blood was drawn before the patch test was applied. Patients were eligible if aged 18 to 70, diagnosed with alopecia and judged suitable for DPC therapy, and pregnant patients were excluded. Total RNA was extracted from unfractionated whole blood collected in Tempus Blood RNA tubes. Library creation used RACE. Sequencing took place on a NextSeq 500. During library preparation, unique molecular identifiers were attached to individual cDNA molecules so that TCRs could be counted in a quantitative, reproducible way. Each blood RNA sample was used to sequence both TCR alpha and TCR beta chains. Per the authors' processing: The median number of TCRs per sample was around 96,000, ranging from about 23,224 to 700,000. V, J and CDR3 annotation of the TCR reads was performed with the Decombinator software suite. To make PS versus PT1 abundance plots, every sample was subsampled to the same number of TCRs (28,000). Expanded TCRs were defined as absent before sensitization and observed at least eight times at the 2-week time point. TCRdb trimmed the raw reads at Q25, called clones with MiXCR and kept productive beta chains. Identical CDR3 protein sequences are pooled into one entry, listed with their most common genes and DNA. The V and J calls reflect TCRdb's pipeline rather than the authors' work. Within this sample are 80,000 to 100,000 distinct CDR3 sequences, with 10% to 11% of them counted one time only. Approximately 3.1% of the sample lies in the top ten.

Sequencing was performed on whole blood, taken in connection with sensitization to the hapten diphenylcyclopropenone (DPC). This chain joins TRBV6-6 to TRBJ1-1, and 9 junction bases match TRBD1. The TCR originated in a woman in her sixties with alopecia areata. Some clones in this sample may be carry-over from other donors' samples. The CDR3 amino acid sequence is: CASSLTGGTTEAFF. The DNA is TGTGCCAGCAGTCTGACAGGGGGGACCACTGAAGCTTTCTTT.